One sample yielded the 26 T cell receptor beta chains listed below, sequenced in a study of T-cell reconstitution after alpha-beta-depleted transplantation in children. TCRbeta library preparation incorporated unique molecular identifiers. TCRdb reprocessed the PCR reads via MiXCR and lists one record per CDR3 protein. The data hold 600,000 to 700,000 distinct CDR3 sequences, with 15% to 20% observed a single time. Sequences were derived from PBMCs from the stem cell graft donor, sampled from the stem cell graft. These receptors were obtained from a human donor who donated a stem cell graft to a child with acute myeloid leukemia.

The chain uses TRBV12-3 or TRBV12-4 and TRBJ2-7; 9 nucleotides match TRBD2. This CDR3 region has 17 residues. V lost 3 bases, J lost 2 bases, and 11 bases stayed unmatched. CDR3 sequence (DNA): TGTGCCAGCAGTTTCTCCCCCCAGGGCGGGGGGGCCTACGAGCAGTACTTC. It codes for CASSFSPQGGGAYEQYF.

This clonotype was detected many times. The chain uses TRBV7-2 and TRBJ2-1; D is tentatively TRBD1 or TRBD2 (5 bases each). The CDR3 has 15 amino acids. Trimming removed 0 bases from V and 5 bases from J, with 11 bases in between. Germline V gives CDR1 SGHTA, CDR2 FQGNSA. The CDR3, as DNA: TGTGCCAGCAGCTTAGCCGGTGGGGGAAACAATGAGCAGTTCTTC. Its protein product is CASSLAGGGNNEQFF.

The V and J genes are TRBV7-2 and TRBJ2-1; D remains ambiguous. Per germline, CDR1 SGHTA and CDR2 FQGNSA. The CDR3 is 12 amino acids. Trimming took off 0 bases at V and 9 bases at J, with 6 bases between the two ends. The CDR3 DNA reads TGTGCCAGCAGCTTAGCCTGGCGTGAGCAGTTCTTC. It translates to CASSLAWREQFF. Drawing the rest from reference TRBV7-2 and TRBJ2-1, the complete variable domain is GAGVSQSPSNKVTEKGKDVELRCDPISGHTALYWYRQSLGQGLEFLIYFQGNSAPDKSGLPSDRFSAERTGGSVSTLTIQRTQQEDSAVYLCASSLAWREQFFGPGTRLTVL.

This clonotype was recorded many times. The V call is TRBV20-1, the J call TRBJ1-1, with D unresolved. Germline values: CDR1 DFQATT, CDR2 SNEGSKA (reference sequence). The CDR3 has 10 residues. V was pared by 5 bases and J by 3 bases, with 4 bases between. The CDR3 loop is CSALDTEAFF. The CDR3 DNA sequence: TGCAGTGCTCTGGACACTGAAGCTTTCTTT.

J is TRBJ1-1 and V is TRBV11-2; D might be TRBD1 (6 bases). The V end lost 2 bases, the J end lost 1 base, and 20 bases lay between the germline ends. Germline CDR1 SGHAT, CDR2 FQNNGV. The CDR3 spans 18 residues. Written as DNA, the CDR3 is TGTGCCAGCAGCTTATCAGCGTGGGGGCGGATCCCGAACACTGAAGCTTTCTTT. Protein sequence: CASSLSAWGRIPNTEAFF.

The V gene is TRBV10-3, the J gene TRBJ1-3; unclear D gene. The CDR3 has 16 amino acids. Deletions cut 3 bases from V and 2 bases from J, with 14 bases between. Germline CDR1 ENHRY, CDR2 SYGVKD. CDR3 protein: CAISDGLGSAGNTIYF. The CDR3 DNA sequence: TGTGCCATCAGTGACGGGTTGGGGAGCGCTGGAAACACCATATATTTT.

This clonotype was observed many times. In nucleotides, the CDR3 is TGCAGTGCCAAAGGGGTAGGGGCTTCTAACTATGGCTACACCTTC. Its protein product is CSAKGVGASNYGYTF. The chain is built from TRBV20-1 and TRBJ1-2, with D perhaps TRBD1 (5 bases). The V and J ends lost 6 bases and 0 bases respectively, with 17 bases between them. Per the germline V gene, CDR1 is DFQATT and CDR2 is SNEGSKA (reference sequence). The CDR3 loop spans 15 amino acids.

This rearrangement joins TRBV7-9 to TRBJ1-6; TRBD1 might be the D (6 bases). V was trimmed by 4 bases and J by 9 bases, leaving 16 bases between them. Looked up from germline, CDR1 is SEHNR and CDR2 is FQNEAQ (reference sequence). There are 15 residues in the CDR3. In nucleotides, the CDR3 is TGTGCCAGCAGCTGGGGGACGGGGGCGTCTTCACCCCTCCACTTT. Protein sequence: CASSWGTGASSPLHF.

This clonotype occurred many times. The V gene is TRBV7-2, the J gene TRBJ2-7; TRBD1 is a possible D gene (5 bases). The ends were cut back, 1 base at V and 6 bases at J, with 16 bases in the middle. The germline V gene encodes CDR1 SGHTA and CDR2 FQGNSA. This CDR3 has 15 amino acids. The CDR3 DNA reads TGTGCCAGCAGCTTAGGAGCGTACAGGTTTAGCGAGCAGTACTTC. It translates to CASSLGAYRFSEQYF.

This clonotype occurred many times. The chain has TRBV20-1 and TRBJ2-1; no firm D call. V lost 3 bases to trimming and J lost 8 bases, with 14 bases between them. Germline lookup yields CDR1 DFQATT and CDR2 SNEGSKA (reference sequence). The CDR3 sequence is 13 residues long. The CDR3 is CSASAPAVDEQFF. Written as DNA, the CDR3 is TGCAGTGCTAGCGCACCAGCAGTGGATGAGCAGTTCTTC.

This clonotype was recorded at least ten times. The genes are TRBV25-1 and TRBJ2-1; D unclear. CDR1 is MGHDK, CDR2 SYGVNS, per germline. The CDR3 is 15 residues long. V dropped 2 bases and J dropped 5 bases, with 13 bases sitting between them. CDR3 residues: CASSEHGLVHNEQFF. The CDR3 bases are TGTGCCAGCAGTGAACACGGCCTTGTGCACAATGAGCAGTTCTTC.

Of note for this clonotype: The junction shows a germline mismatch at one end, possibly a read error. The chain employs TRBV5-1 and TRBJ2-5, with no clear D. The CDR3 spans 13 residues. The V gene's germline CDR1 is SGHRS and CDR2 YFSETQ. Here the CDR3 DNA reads TGCACCAGCAGCGATTTGTTACAAGAGACCCAGTACTTC. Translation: CTSSDLLQETQYF.

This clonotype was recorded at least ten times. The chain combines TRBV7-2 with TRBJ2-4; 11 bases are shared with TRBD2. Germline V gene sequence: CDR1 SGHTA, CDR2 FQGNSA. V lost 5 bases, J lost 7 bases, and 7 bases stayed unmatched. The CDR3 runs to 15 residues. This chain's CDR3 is CASSDYSGGANIQYF. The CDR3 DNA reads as TGTGCCAGCAGCGATTATAGCGGGGGGGCGAACATTCAGTACTTC.

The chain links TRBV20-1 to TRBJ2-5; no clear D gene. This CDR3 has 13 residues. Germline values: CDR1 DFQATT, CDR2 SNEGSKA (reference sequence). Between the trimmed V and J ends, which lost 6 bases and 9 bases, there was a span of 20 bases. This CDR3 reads CSAPRTSDGAQYF. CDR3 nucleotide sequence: TGCAGTGCGCCACGGACCTCCGATGGGGCCCAGTACTTC.

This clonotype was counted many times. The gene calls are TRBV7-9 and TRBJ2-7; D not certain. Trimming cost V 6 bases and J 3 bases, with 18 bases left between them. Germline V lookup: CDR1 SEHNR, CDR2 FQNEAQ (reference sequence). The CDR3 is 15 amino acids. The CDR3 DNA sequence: TGTGCCAGCAGTTTCCCCGGCGACTCGCACTACGAGCAGTACGTC. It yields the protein CASSFPGDSHYEQYV.

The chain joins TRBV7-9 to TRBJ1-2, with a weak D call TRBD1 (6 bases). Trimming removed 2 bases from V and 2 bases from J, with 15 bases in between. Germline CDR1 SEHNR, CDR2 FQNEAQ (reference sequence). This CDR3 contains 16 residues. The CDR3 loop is CASSLRQGTLNYGYTF. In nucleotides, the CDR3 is TGTGCCAGCAGCTTAAGGCAGGGGACCTTAAACTATGGCTACACCTTC.

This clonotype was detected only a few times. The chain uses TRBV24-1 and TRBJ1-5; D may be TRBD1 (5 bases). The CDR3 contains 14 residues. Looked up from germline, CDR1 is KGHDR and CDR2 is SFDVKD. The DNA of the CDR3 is TGTGCAATAGTCGATAGAGGGACCTATCAGCCCCAGCATTTT. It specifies CAIVDRGTYQPQHF.

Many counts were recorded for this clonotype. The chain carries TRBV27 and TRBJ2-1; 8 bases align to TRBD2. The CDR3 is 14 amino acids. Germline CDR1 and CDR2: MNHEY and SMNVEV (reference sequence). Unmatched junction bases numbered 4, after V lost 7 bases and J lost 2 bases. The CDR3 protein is CASIGGDTYNEQFF. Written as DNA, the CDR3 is TGTGCCAGCATCGGGGGGGACACCTACAATGAGCAGTTCTTC.

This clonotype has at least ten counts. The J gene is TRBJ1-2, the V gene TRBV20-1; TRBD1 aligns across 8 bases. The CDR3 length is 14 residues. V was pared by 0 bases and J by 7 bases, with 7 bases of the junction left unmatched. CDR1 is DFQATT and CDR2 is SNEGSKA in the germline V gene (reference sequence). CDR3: CSARDRRGQGGYTF. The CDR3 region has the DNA TGCAGTGCTAGAGATCGCAGGGGGCAGGGTGGCTACACCTTC.

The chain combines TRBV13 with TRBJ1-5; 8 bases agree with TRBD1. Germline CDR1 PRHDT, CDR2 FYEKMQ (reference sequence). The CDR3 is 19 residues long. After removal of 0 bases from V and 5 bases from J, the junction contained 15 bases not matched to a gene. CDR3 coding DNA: TGTGCCAGCAGCTTAGGCAGGGGGCGAATCGGCGGACCAGATCAGCCCCAGCATTTT. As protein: CASSLGRGRIGGPDQPQHF.

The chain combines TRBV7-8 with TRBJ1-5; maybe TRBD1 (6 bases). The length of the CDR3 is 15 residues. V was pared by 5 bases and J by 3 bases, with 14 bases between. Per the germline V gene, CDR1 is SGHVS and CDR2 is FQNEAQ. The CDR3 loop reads CASSPERQVNQPQHF. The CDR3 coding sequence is TGTGCCAGCAGCCCGGAAAGACAGGTCAATCAGCCCCAGCATTTT.

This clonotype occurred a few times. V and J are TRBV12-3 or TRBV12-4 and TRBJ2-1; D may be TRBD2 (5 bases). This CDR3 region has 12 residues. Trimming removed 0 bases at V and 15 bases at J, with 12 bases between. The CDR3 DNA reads TGTGCCAGCAGTTTAGCCGGCCCTGGAGGGTTCTTC. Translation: CASSLAGPGGFF.

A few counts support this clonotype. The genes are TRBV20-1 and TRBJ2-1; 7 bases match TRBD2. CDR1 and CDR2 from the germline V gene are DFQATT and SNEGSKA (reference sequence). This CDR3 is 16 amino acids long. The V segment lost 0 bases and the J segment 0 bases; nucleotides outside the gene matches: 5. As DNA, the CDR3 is TGCAGTGCTAGAGATCACGGGGGGAGCTCCTACAATGAGCAGTTCTTC. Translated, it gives CSARDHGGSSYNEQFF.

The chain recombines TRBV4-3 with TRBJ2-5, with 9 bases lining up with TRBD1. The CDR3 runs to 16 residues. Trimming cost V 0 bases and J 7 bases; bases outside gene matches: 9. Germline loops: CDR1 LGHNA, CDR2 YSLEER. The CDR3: CASSQDGTGRVGTQYF. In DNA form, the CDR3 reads TGCGCCAGCAGCCAAGATGGGACAGGGAGAGTAGGGACCCAGTACTTC.

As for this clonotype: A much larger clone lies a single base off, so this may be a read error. The CDR3: CASSSQGAPYNEQFF. CDR3 DNA: TGTGCCAGCAGTTCCCAGGGGGCCCCCTACAATGAGCAGTTCTTC. The chain couples TRBV12-3 or TRBV12-4 to TRBJ2-1; 8 bases are a match to TRBD1. The CDR3 length is 15 residues. The ends lost 4 bases at V and 2 bases at J; junction bases unmatched: 4.

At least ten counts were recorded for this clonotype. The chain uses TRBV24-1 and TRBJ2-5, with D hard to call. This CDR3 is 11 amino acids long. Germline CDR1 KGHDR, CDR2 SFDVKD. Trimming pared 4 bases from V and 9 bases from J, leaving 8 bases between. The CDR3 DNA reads TGTGCCACCAGTGACTACGCCTCCCAGTACTTC. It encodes CATSDYASQYF.